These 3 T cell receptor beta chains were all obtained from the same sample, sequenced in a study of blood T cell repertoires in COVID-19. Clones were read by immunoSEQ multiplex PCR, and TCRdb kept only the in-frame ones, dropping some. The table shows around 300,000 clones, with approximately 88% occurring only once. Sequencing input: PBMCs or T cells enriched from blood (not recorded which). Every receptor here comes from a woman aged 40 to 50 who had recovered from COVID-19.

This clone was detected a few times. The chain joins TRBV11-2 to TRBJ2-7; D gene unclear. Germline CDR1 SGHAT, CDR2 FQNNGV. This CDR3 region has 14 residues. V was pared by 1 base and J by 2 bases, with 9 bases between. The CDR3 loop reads CASSLAAAPYEQYF. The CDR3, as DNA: TGTGCCAGCAGCTTAGCGGCGGCCCCCTACGAGCAGTACTTC.

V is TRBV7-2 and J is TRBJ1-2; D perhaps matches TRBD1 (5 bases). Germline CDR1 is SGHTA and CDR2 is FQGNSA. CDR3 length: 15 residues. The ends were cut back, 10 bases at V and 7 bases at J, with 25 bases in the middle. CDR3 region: CAIPRTVGGVGGYTF. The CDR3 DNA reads TGTGCCATTCCGCGTACCGTCGGGGGGGTTGGTGGCTACACCTTC.

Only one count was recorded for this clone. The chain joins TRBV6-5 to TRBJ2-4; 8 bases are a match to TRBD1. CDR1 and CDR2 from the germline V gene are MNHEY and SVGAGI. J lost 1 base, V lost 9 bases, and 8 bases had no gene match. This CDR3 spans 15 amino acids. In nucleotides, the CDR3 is TGTGCCAGTAATAAGACAGGGGCTGCCAAAAACATTCAGTACTTC. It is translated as CASNKTGAAKNIQYF.